The next 13 T cell receptor beta chains were all read from a single sample in a study of blood T cell repertoires in COVID-19. Assay used: immunoSEQ multiplex PCR; TCRdb lists only in-frame clones, some missing. The sample yields approximately 150,000 clones, roughly 81% seen once. The material sequenced was peripheral blood. The receptors derive from a woman between 45 and 60 years old with COVID-19, enrolled during active disease.

The chain couples TRBV9 to TRBJ2-1; 10 bases agree with TRBD2. J was trimmed by 5 bases and V by 3 bases; bases with no gene match: 5. The germline V gene has CDR1 SGDLS and CDR2 YYNGEE. The CDR3 consists of 15 residues. The CDR3 here is CASSEAGGPHNEQFF. DNA for the CDR3: TGTGCCAGCAGCGAAGCGGGGGGGCCCCACAATGAGCAGTTCTTC.

This chain uses TRBV10-3 with TRBJ2-1; 9 bases are a match to TRBD1. Unmatched junction bases numbered 11, after V lost 6 bases and J lost 5 bases. The CDR3 spans 16 residues. Germline V gene lookup returns CDR1 ENHRY and CDR2 SYGVKD. CDR3 in DNA: TGTGCCATCAGGGGCGACGACAGGGGGTTTAACAATGAGCAGTTCTTC. It codes for CAIRGDDRGFNNEQFF.

The chain has TRBV5-1 and TRBJ2-5; D might be TRBD2 (5 bases). This CDR3 has 15 amino acids. Germline V gene data show CDR1 as SGHRS and CDR2 as YFSETQ. V lost 0 bases, J lost 5 bases, and 14 bases lay in between. CDR3 in amino acids: CASSLVDLPGETQYF. The CDR3 DNA sequence: TGCGCCAGCAGCTTGGTAGACCTACCGGGGGAGACCCAGTACTTC.

This chain links TRBV9 with TRBJ1-5, with a weak D call TRBD1 (5 bases). In germline, CDR1 is SGDLS, CDR2 YYNGEE. V lost 4 bases to trimming and J lost 6 bases, with 17 bases between them. The CDR3 covers 15 residues. CDR3 sequence reads: CASSPRGGVGQPQHF. CDR3 bases: TGTGCCAGCAGCCCGAGAGGAGGGGTAGGTCAGCCCCAGCATTTT.

The genes are TRBV7-9 and TRBJ2-7; TRBD2 matches at 9 bases. Germline V gives CDR1 SEHNR, CDR2 FQNEAQ (reference sequence). The trim removed 1 base at V and 2 bases at J, leaving 3 bases unmatched. The CDR3 has 15 amino acids. CDR3 sequence reads: CASSLDGTSTYEQYF. The CDR3 bases are TGTGCCAGCAGCTTAGATGGGACTAGCACCTACGAGCAGTACTTC.

This chain joins TRBV20-1 and TRBJ1-1; TRBD1 agrees at 7 bases. Trimming removed 6 bases from V and 5 bases from J; junction bases left unmatched: 12. CDR3 length equals 14 residues. Per the germline V gene, CDR1 is DFQATT and CDR2 is SNEGSKA (reference sequence). CDR3 sequence: CSASPTGAGTEAFF. The CDR3 nucleotides are TGCAGTGCCAGTCCCACAGGGGCCGGTACTGAAGCTTTCTTT.

The chain recombines TRBV10-2 with TRBJ2-1; D might be TRBD2 (7 bases). V lost 6 bases to trimming and J lost 10 bases, with 25 bases between them. CDR1 WSHSY and CDR2 SAAADI come from the germline V gene. This CDR3 region has 16 residues. CDR3 sequence reads: CASRRGGGGAQGEQFF. In nucleotides, the CDR3 is TGCGCCAGCAGGAGGGGGGGCGGGGGCGCTCAGGGCGAGCAGTTCTTC.

The J gene is TRBJ2-1, the V gene TRBV9, with TRBD2 matching over 13 bases. The J segment lost 5 bases and the V segment lost 0 bases, leaving 8 bases of the junction unmatched. Per germline, CDR1 SGDLS and CDR2 YYNGEE. The CDR3 is 18 amino acids. CDR3 in amino acids: CASSVGQRLAGGHNEQFF. CDR3 in DNA: TGTGCCAGCAGCGTAGGACAGAGACTAGCGGGGGGTCACAATGAGCAGTTCTTC. Together with reference TRBV9 and TRBJ2-1, the CDR3 gives the full variable domain: DSGVTQTPKHLITATGQRVTLRCSPRSGDLSVYWYQQSLDQGLQFLIQYYNGEERAKGNILERFSAQQFPDLHSELNLSSLELGDSALYFCASSVGQRLAGGHNEQFFGPGTRLTVL.

The gene calls are TRBV14 and TRBJ2-7; possibly TRBD1 for D (6 bases). The CDR3 has 14 amino acids. Germline CDR1 reads SGHDN; CDR2 reads FVKESK. Deletions cut 4 bases from V and 4 bases from J, with 14 bases between. The CDR3 region has the DNA TGTGCCAGCAGCCTCGGACAGAGAGATTACGAGCAGTACTTC. Its translation is CASSLGQRDYEQYF.

The sample holds one count of this clone. V is TRBV4-1 and J is TRBJ2-3, with a weak D call TRBD2 (6 bases). V lost 4 bases to trimming and J lost 2 bases, with 10 bases between them. The CDR3 is 14 residues long. Germline assignment: CDR1 MGHRA and CDR2 YSYEKL. CDR3 loop: CASSRWDSTDTQYF. The DNA for the CDR3 is TGCGCCAGCAGCCGTTGGGACTCCACAGATACGCAGTATTTT.

V and J are TRBV7-6 and TRBJ2-5; 7 nucleotides match TRBD2. V dropped 8 bases and J dropped 1; count of bases not matched to a gene: 10. The length of the CDR3 is 15 residues. CDR1 is SGHVS and CDR2 is FNYEAQ in the germline V gene. CDR3 loop: CASHLGGVVQETQYF. The CDR3 coding sequence is TGTGCCAGCCACCTGGGAGGGGTCGTCCAAGAGACCCAGTACTTC.

This chain connects TRBV7-8 to TRBJ2-5; TRBD2 matches 10 bases. Trimming removed 4 bases from V and 2 bases from J; junction bases left unmatched: 4. This CDR3 has 15 residues. Germline V lookup: CDR1 SGHVS, CDR2 FQNEAQ. In DNA form, the CDR3 reads TGTGCCAGCAGCTCGCTAGCGGGGGATCAAGAGACCCAGTACTTC. Amino acid sequence: CASSSLAGDQETQYF.

The J gene is TRBJ1-1, the V gene TRBV10-3, with no clear D. Per the germline V gene, CDR1 is ENHRY and CDR2 is SYGVKD. The V end was cut by 4 bases, the J end by 0 bases, with 6 bases between. The CDR3 sequence is 13 residues long. The chain's CDR3 is CAISADMNTEAFF. The CDR3 DNA is TGTGCCATCAGTGCTGACATGAACACTGAAGCTTTCTTT.